Listed below are T cell receptor beta chains from one sample, sequenced in a study of shared clonotypes between healthy human individuals. The protocol was immunoSEQ multiplex PCR, while the TCRdb copy is restricted to in-frame clones and leaves out a portion. The sample comprises some 2.1 million clones, roughly 96% of which are singletons, and 0.13% rests with the top ten. What was sequenced was naive CD4+ T cells sorted from blood. These receptors all come from a man aged 18 to 35 in good health. Both conserved end residues are part of each CDR3. Fields, in order: J gene, clone size, V gene, D gene, CDR3 DNA, CDR3 protein. The D gene is left open where the match is weak. Only part of the rows carry a size: once, few, many, or a class if the clone is expanded.

j_call: TRBJ1-2; clone_size: -; v_call: TRBV2; d_call: -; cdr3_nt: TGTGCCAGCAGTGTCTATGGCTACACCTTC; cdr3_aa: CASSVYGYTF
j_call: TRBJ2-7; clone_size: few; v_call: TRBV30; d_call: TRBD2; cdr3_nt: TGTGCCTGGGCCAAACGACTAGCGGGAGTCGTCCACGAGCAGTACTTC; cdr3_aa: CAWAKRLAGVVHEQYF
j_call: TRBJ2-3; clone_size: -; v_call: TRBV7-9; d_call: TRBD2; cdr3_nt: TGTGCCAGCAACCCTCCCCGGGGGGATAGGACAGATACGCAGTATTTT; cdr3_aa: CASNPPRGDRTDTQYF
j_call: TRBJ2-5; clone_size: -; v_call: TRBV6-6; d_call: -; cdr3_nt: TGTGCCAGCAGTCCCGCCGGGGGGCGGACAGAGACCCAGTACTTC; cdr3_aa: CASSPAGGRTETQYF
j_call: TRBJ1-5; clone_size: -; v_call: TRBV18; d_call: TRBD1; cdr3_nt: TGTGCCAGCTCACCAACAGGGGGCGGCAATCAGCCCCAGCATTTT; cdr3_aa: CASSPTGGGNQPQHF
j_call: TRBJ1-1; clone_size: -; v_call: TRBV29-1; d_call: -; cdr3_nt: TGCAGCGTCAGCCCCGGGTCTGAAGCTTTCTTT; cdr3_aa: CSVSPGSEAFF
j_call: TRBJ2-7; clone_size: -; v_call: TRBV7-8; d_call: -; cdr3_nt: TGTGCCAGCAGCCCCGGGACAAGCTACGAGCAGTACTTC; cdr3_aa: CASSPGTSYEQYF
j_call: TRBJ1-2; clone_size: -; v_call: TRBV30; d_call: -; cdr3_nt: TGTGCCTGGAGTGTCCATGCTTTCCAGGGGAGCGGCTATGGCTACACCTTC; cdr3_aa: CAWSVHAFQGSGYGYTF
j_call: TRBJ2-3; clone_size: once; v_call: TRBV19; d_call: -; cdr3_nt: TGTGCCAGTAGTACGACCTCCTCATCAGATACGCAGTATTTT; cdr3_aa: CASSTTSSSDTQYF
j_call: TRBJ1-1; clone_size: -; v_call: TRBV28; d_call: -; cdr3_nt: TGTGCCAGCAGTTTACCTGACAGATACATGAACACTGAAGCTTTCTTT; cdr3_aa: CASSLPDRYMNTEAFF
j_call: TRBJ1-6; clone_size: few; v_call: TRBV5-1; d_call: TRBD1; cdr3_nt: TGCGCCAGCAGCGTGGGACAGGGCAATTCACCCCTCCACTTT; cdr3_aa: CASSVGQGNSPLHF
j_call: TRBJ1-4; clone_size: -; v_call: TRBV30; d_call: -; cdr3_nt: TGTGCCTGGAGTCGGGCGACAGGCGGCGGTGAAAAACTGTTTTTT; cdr3_aa: CAWSRATGGGEKLFF
j_call: TRBJ2-7; clone_size: -; v_call: TRBV6-6; d_call: -; cdr3_nt: TGTGCCAGCAGTCGGCAGGGGTACGGTCTCGAGCAGTACTTC; cdr3_aa: CASSRQGYGLEQYF
j_call: TRBJ1-5; clone_size: -; v_call: TRBV19; d_call: TRBD1; cdr3_nt: TGTGCCAGTAGTCGGACAACAGGGGAGAGCAATCAGCCCCAGCATTTT; cdr3_aa: CASSRTTGESNQPQHF
j_call: TRBJ2-7; clone_size: -; v_call: TRBV18; d_call: -; cdr3_nt: TGTGCCAGCTCACCTGATCAGTCTAACCCGCGGGGCTACGAGCAGTACTTC; cdr3_aa: CASSPDQSNPRGYEQYF
j_call: TRBJ1-5; clone_size: -; v_call: TRBV6-1; d_call: TRBD1; cdr3_nt: TGTGCCAGCCCGACAGGGAAACAGCCCCAGCATTTT; cdr3_aa: CASPTGKQPQHF
j_call: TRBJ2-5; clone_size: -; v_call: TRBV25-1; d_call: TRBD1; cdr3_nt: TGTGCCAGCAGTGAAACAGGGGGCGCACAGACCCAGTACTTC; cdr3_aa: CASSETGGAQTQYF
j_call: TRBJ2-1; clone_size: -; v_call: TRBV27; d_call: -; cdr3_nt: TGTGCCAGCAGTTGGAGAACTAGATACAATGAGCAGTTCTTC; cdr3_aa: CASSWRTRYNEQFF
j_call: TRBJ1-2; clone_size: -; v_call: TRBV2; d_call: -; cdr3_nt: TGTGCCAGCGGAATAAACTATGGCTACACCTTC; cdr3_aa: CASGINYGYTF
j_call: TRBJ1-6; clone_size: -; v_call: TRBV6-1; d_call: TRBD1; cdr3_nt: TGTGCCAGCAGTGAAGCGACAGGGGTATACTCACCCCTCCACTTT; cdr3_aa: CASSEATGVYSPLHF
j_call: TRBJ2-1; clone_size: -; v_call: TRBV29-1; d_call: -; cdr3_nt: TGCAGCGTTGAAACTACGTTCAATGAGCAGTTCTTC; cdr3_aa: CSVETTFNEQFF
j_call: TRBJ1-1; clone_size: -; v_call: TRBV6-1; d_call: -; cdr3_nt: TGTGCCAGCAGTGTAACAGGGTTCGCTGAAGCTTTCTTT; cdr3_aa: CASSVTGFAEAFF
j_call: TRBJ1-1; clone_size: -; v_call: TRBV21-1; d_call: -; cdr3_nt: TGTGCCAGCACTGAAGCTTTCTTT; cdr3_aa: CASTEAFF
j_call: TRBJ1-4; clone_size: few; v_call: TRBV7-9; d_call: TRBD1; cdr3_nt: TGTGCCAGCAGCTTAGCGACAGGGGGGAATGAAAAACTGTTTTTT; cdr3_aa: CASSLATGGNEKLFF
j_call: TRBJ2-2; clone_size: -; v_call: TRBV15; d_call: TRBD1; cdr3_nt: TGTGCCACCAGCAGGGGACAGGGAGGATTTGGGGCCGGGGAGCTGTTTTTT; cdr3_aa: CATSRGQGGFGAGELFF
j_call: TRBJ1-5; clone_size: -; v_call: TRBV30; d_call: TRBD1; cdr3_nt: TGTGCCTGGAGTAGGACAGGGGACTACAATCAGCCCCAGCATTTT; cdr3_aa: CAWSRTGDYNQPQHF
j_call: TRBJ2-7; clone_size: -; v_call: TRBV5-5; d_call: TRBD2; cdr3_nt: TGTGCCAGCAGCTCAGGACTAGCGGGGACCCACTACGAGCAGTACTTC; cdr3_aa: CASSSGLAGTHYEQYF
j_call: TRBJ1-5; clone_size: -; v_call: TRBV7-9; d_call: -; cdr3_nt: TGTGCCAGCAGCACAGGACAGAGCAATCAGCCCCAGCATTTT; cdr3_aa: CASSTGQSNQPQHF
j_call: TRBJ2-7; clone_size: -; v_call: TRBV5-8; d_call: -; cdr3_nt: TGTGCCAGCAGCACAACCGGTTACGGGGCGTACGAGCAGTACTTC; cdr3_aa: CASSTTGYGAYEQYF
j_call: TRBJ2-7; clone_size: -; v_call: TRBV4-2; d_call: TRBD1; cdr3_nt: TGTGCCAGCAGCCAAGAGGAGACAGGGCCAATCCTCTCCTACGAGCAGTACTTC; cdr3_aa: CASSQEETGPILSYEQYF
j_call: TRBJ1-5; clone_size: -; v_call: TRBV9; d_call: -; cdr3_nt: TGTGCCAGCAGCGTAGAAGGGGGGGACAATCAGCCCCAGCATTTT; cdr3_aa: CASSVEGGDNQPQHF
j_call: TRBJ1-3; clone_size: once; v_call: TRBV2; d_call: -; cdr3_nt: TGTGCCAGCAGTGGAAGCGCCGGCTCTGGAAACACCATATATTTT; cdr3_aa: CASSGSAGSGNTIYF
j_call: TRBJ1-6; clone_size: -; v_call: TRBV1; d_call: -; cdr3_nt: TGCACCTTAACAGGGAGCTCCTATAATTCACCCCTCCACTTT; cdr3_aa: CTLTGSSYNSPLHF
j_call: TRBJ2-5; clone_size: few; v_call: TRBV7-9; d_call: -; cdr3_nt: TGTGCCAGCAGCTTAGGGGTTACGGAGGCCCAGTACTTC; cdr3_aa: CASSLGVTEAQYF
j_call: TRBJ1-5; clone_size: once; v_call: TRBV6-1; d_call: TRBD1; cdr3_nt: TGTGCCAGCAGTCCGGGACAGGGGGCGAATCAGCCCCAGCATTTT; cdr3_aa: CASSPGQGANQPQHF
j_call: TRBJ2-1; clone_size: -; v_call: TRBV7-2; d_call: TRBD2; cdr3_nt: TGTGCCAGCAGCTTAGGCGGGAGGGTCTCCTACAATGAGCAGTTCTTC; cdr3_aa: CASSLGGRVSYNEQFF
j_call: TRBJ2-1; clone_size: -; v_call: TRBV7-2; d_call: TRBD2; cdr3_nt: TGTGCCAGCAGCCTTAGCGGGGGGCGCTTCAATGAGCAGTTCTTC; cdr3_aa: CASSLSGGRFNEQFF
j_call: TRBJ1-2; clone_size: -; v_call: TRBV2; d_call: -; cdr3_nt: TGTGCCAGCACCCCCCTGGAGGGGACTGGCTACACCTTC; cdr3_aa: CASTPLEGTGYTF
j_call: TRBJ2-1; clone_size: -; v_call: TRBV18; d_call: TRBD2; cdr3_nt: TGTGCCAGCTCACCACCTAGCGGGGGGCCCTCCTCCTACAATGAGCAGTTCTTC; cdr3_aa: CASSPPSGGPSSYNEQFF
j_call: TRBJ2-1; clone_size: -; v_call: TRBV7-2; d_call: -; cdr3_nt: TGTGCCAGCAGCTTTGGGGGCAACTACAATGAGCAGTTCTTC; cdr3_aa: CASSFGGNYNEQFF
j_call: TRBJ1-2; clone_size: -; v_call: TRBV27; d_call: TRBD1; cdr3_nt: TGTGCCAGCAGTTTATCGGGACAGGCGAACCCTAACTATGGCTACACCTTC; cdr3_aa: CASSLSGQANPNYGYTF
j_call: TRBJ2-7; clone_size: -; v_call: TRBV19; d_call: -; cdr3_nt: TGTGCCAGTAGTATAGGCCGGGCGGTGACTGTCTACGAGCAGTACTTC; cdr3_aa: CASSIGRAVTVYEQYF
j_call: TRBJ2-7; clone_size: -; v_call: TRBV25-1; d_call: -; cdr3_nt: TGTGCCAGCAGTGAATATGGGGCGGAGGGCTACGAGCAGTACTTC; cdr3_aa: CASSEYGAEGYEQYF
j_call: TRBJ2-5; clone_size: -; v_call: TRBV18; d_call: -; cdr3_nt: TGTGCCAGCTCACTGAACCTCAGAGAGACCCAGTACTTC; cdr3_aa: CASSLNLRETQYF
j_call: TRBJ2-7; clone_size: once; v_call: TRBV19; d_call: TRBD1; cdr3_nt: TGTGCCAGTAGTCGCGGGACAGGTGCCTACGAGCAGTACTTC; cdr3_aa: CASSRGTGAYEQYF